What follows are 27 T cell receptor beta chains derived from one specimen sequenced in a study of identifying expanded T cells in peripheral blood. Only in-frame clones appear in the TCRdb table, and some are missing; sequencing was by immunoSEQ multiplex PCR. The top ten clones hold 15% to 20% of a sample with some 77,000 clones, 85% to 90% of them seen once. Sample: blood. Source of these receptors: a person aged 18 to 70 in good health.

The chain combines TRBV21-1 with TRBJ2-7; no check of the table's D call, TRBD2, against the DNA was made. TRBV21-1 has pseudogene status. CDR3 length: 17 amino acids. The CDR3 sequence: CASSKQRGGAYDYEQYF. Written as DNA, the CDR3 is TGTGCCAGCAGCAAACAACGAGGGGGGGCTTATGACTACGAGCAGTACTTC.

The rearrangement joins TRBV18 to TRBJ1-6; D is possibly TRBD1 (5 bases). V gave up 6 bases and J gave up 6 bases, with 9 bases separating them. CDR3 length: 13 amino acids. The germline V gene encodes CDR1 KGHSH and CDR2 LQKENI. CDR3 nucleotide sequence: TGTGCCAGCTCCCCTGGGACTAATTCACCCCTCCACTTT. Translation gives CASSPGTNSPLHF.

In this sample, this clone turned up once. The J gene is TRBJ1-5, the V gene TRBV4-1; 7 bases line up with TRBD1. This CDR3 contains 20 residues. Germline CDR1 and CDR2: MGHRA and YSYEKL. Trimming removed 1 base from V and 2 bases from J; junction bases left unmatched: 17. The CDR3 region is CASSQVFVLGQGVGNQPQHF. CDR3 nucleotide sequence: TGCGCCAGCAGCCAAGTATTTGTCTTAGGGCAGGGGGTGGGCAATCAGCCCCAGCATTTT.

The chain is built from TRBV7-9 and TRBJ2-3; TRBD2 might be the D (6 bases). Germline CDR1 reads SEHNR; CDR2 reads FQNEAQ (reference sequence). V lost 4 bases to trimming and J lost 0 bases, with 11 bases between them. The length of the CDR3 is 15 residues. CDR3 region: CASSSTSLSTDTQYF. CDR3 nucleotide sequence: TGTGCCAGCAGCTCTACTAGCCTAAGCACAGATACGCAGTATTTT. The complete variable domain, with remaining parts taken from reference TRBV7-9 and TRBJ2-3, reads DTGVSQNPRHKITKRGQNVTFRCDPISEHNRLYWYRQTLGQGPEFLTYFQNEAQLEKSRLLSDRFSAERPKGSFSTLEIQRTEQGDSAMYLCASSSTSLSTDTQYFGPGTRLTVL.

This chain joins TRBV19 and TRBJ1-5; no clear D. V was clipped by 4 bases and J by 0 bases, with 4 bases between them. CDR3 length: 13 amino acids. Germline values: CDR1 LNHDA, CDR2 SQIVND (reference sequence). The CDR3 loop reads CASSSRSNQPQHF. The CDR3 region has the DNA TGTGCCAGTAGTAGCCGTAGCAATCAGCCCCAGCATTTT.

This chain links TRBV7-9 with TRBJ1-5; 9 positions agree with TRBD1. With 5 bases clipped from V and 7 bases from J, the junction kept 9 bases outside the gene matches. Germline assignment: CDR1 SEHNR and CDR2 FQNEAQ (reference sequence). This CDR3 is 15 amino acids long. The CDR3 sequence is CASSLDLTGGQPQHF. CDR3 coding DNA: TGTGCCAGCAGCCTTGATTTGACAGGGGGGCAGCCCCAGCATTTT.

The rearrangement links TRBV7-6 to TRBJ1-1, with a possible D match to TRBD1 (5 bases). The CDR3 extends over 12 amino acids. Germline-derived CDR1 and CDR2 are SGHVS and FNYEAQ. V dropped 6 bases and J dropped 7 bases, with 12 bases sitting between them. This CDR3 reads CASRHGTDEAFF. In DNA, the CDR3 is TGTGCCAGCAGGCACGGGACCGATGAAGCTTTCTTT.

V is TRBV7-2 and J is TRBJ2-3; TRBD1 aligns across 8 bases. CDR3 length: 14 amino acids. Germline CDR1 reads SGHTA; CDR2 reads FQGNSA. V dropped 5 bases and J dropped 3; count of bases not matched to a gene: 4. CDR3: CASSRGQGTDTQYF. The CDR3 nucleotides read TGTGCCAGCAGCCGCGGACAGGGAACAGATACGCAGTATTTT.

The genes are TRBV27 and TRBJ1-2; tentatively, D is TRBD1 (6 bases). Trimming took off 6 bases at V and 6 bases at J, with 14 bases between the two ends. CDR1 is MNHEY and CDR2 is SMNVEV in the germline V gene (reference sequence). The CDR3 runs 13 residues. The CDR3 bases are TGTGCCAGCAGCCTGGGGGGGGCGGATGGCTACACCTTC. Translating gives CASSLGGADGYTF.

The chain uses TRBV7-7 and TRBJ2-7; 7 bases match TRBD1. Germline V gives CDR1 SSHAT, CDR2 FNYEAQ (reference sequence). The CDR3 consists of 18 residues. The V segment lost 1 base and the J segment 0 bases; nucleotides outside the gene matches: 12. The CDR3 reads CASSLGPIGAGGSYEQYF. In DNA form, the CDR3 reads TGTGCCAGCAGCTTAGGGCCTATCGGGGCAGGGGGCTCCTACGAGCAGTACTTC.

This chain joins TRBV4-2 and TRBJ2-3; D call uncertain. The CDR3 runs to 17 residues. The V end lost 6 bases, the J end lost 2 bases, and 21 bases lay between the germline ends. Looked up from germline, CDR1 is LGHNA and CDR2 is YNFKEQ. The CDR3 protein is CASRDPSVRRATDTQYF. As DNA, the CDR3 is TGTGCCAGCAGAGACCCTTCTGTCCGAAGGGCCACAGATACGCAGTATTTT.

The genes are TRBV5-6 and TRBJ1-2, with TRBD1 matching over 7 bases. The CDR3 consists of 14 residues. Germline values: CDR1 SGHDT, CDR2 YYEEEE. The ends lost 5 bases at V and 5 bases at J; junction bases unmatched: 9. As DNA, the CDR3 is TGTGCCAGCAGGCCAAGGGGGCTGGGGTATGGCTACACCTTC. Translation: CASRPRGLGYGYTF.

In this sample, this clone turned up once. The chain carries TRBV6-1 and TRBJ1-2; D possibly corresponds to TRBD1 (5 bases). This CDR3 region has 16 residues. CDR1 and CDR2 (germline): MNHNS, SASEGT. V gave up 3 bases and J gave up 7 bases, with 21 bases separating them. The CDR3 loop reads CASSDAGDFSESGYTF. The DNA of the CDR3 is TGTGCCAGCAGTGACGCCGGGGACTTCTCGGAGAGTGGCTACACCTTC.

The chain links TRBV9 to TRBJ2-5; D gene ambiguous. The CDR3 has 15 residues. Germline V gives CDR1 SGDLS, CDR2 YYNGEE. Deletions cut 0 bases from V and 5 bases from J, with 14 bases between. CDR3 sequence: CASSVGASALETQYF. The CDR3 region has the DNA TGTGCCAGCAGCGTAGGGGCCTCGGCTCTGGAGACCCAGTACTTC.

CDR3 in DNA: TGCGCCAGCACGCCTCCGGGCCCGAGGGAGCAGTACTTC. Translating it yields CASTPPGPREQYF. J is TRBJ2-7 and V is TRBV10-1, with D unresolved. The CDR3 loop spans 13 amino acids. Between the trimmed V and J ends, which lost 7 bases and 7 bases, there was a span of 17 bases. The germline V gene encodes CDR1 WNHNN and CDR2 SYGVQD (reference sequence).

The chain is built from TRBV29-1 and TRBJ2-7; 8 bases match TRBD1. This CDR3 has 13 amino acids. The V segment lost 4 bases and the J segment 7 bases; nucleotides outside the gene matches: 9. Germline loops: CDR1 SQVTM, CDR2 ANQGSEA. Here the CDR3 reads CSVAGQGAWEQYF. CDR3 coding DNA: TGCAGCGTTGCCGGCCAGGGGGCGTGGGAGCAGTACTTC.

The chain is built from TRBV6-5 and TRBJ2-7; 14 bases map to TRBD2. J was trimmed by 6 bases and V by 0 bases; bases with no gene match: 1. The length of the CDR3 is 15 residues. The germline V gene has CDR1 MNHEY and CDR2 SVGAGI. The CDR3 sequence is CASSYSGLAGGEQYF. In DNA, the CDR3 is TGTGCCAGCAGTTACTCCGGACTAGCGGGGGGCGAGCAGTACTTC.

The chain links TRBV29-1 to TRBJ2-5; D uncertain. V was shortened by 4 bases and J by 0 bases, with 15 bases between the two germline ends. From germline, CDR1 is SQVTM and CDR2 ANQGSEA. The CDR3 totals 15 residues. The CDR3 DNA sequence: TGCAGCGTTGTCCCCTTCACAGAGTACCAAGAGACCCAGTACTTC. Translated: CSVVPFTEYQETQYF.

V gene TRBV28 combines with J gene TRBJ1-1; 8 nucleotides line up with TRBD1. The length of the CDR3 is 17 residues. After removal of 4 bases from V and 0 bases from J, the junction contained 10 bases not matched to a gene. Germline-derived CDR1 and CDR2 are MDHEN and SYDVKM. CDR3 nucleotide sequence: TGTGCCAGCAGTTCAGAGGGCAGGGGGCCCATGAACACTGAAGCTTTCTTT. Amino acid sequence: CASSSEGRGPMNTEAFF.

This sequence joins TRBV11-3 and TRBJ1-2, with 7 bases lining up with TRBD1. Per the germline V gene, CDR1 is SGHNT and CDR2 is YENEEA. This CDR3 is 14 amino acids long. The V and J ends lost 3 bases and 3 bases, in that order; junction bases with no gene match: 4. The DNA of the CDR3 is TGTGCCAGCAGCTTGACAGGGTCCGACTATGGCTACACCTTC. Its protein product is CASSLTGSDYGYTF.

The chain has TRBV4-2 and TRBJ2-3; D gene uncertain. The CDR3 extends over 18 amino acids. From germline, CDR1 is LGHNA and CDR2 YNFKEQ. V was shortened by 0 bases and J by 2 bases, with 18 bases between the two germline ends. In nucleotides, the CDR3 is TGTGCCAGCAGCCAAGATTGGGCCCCACTAAAGGCCACAGATACGCAGTATTTT. Translation: CASSQDWAPLKATDTQYF.

This chain links TRBV5-5 with TRBJ1-2; 9 bases are a match to TRBD1. Looked up from germline, CDR1 is SGHKS and CDR2 is YYEKEE (reference sequence). There are 17 residues in the CDR3. V trimming: 0 bases; J trimming: 8 bases; junction bases outside the gene matches: 14. CDR3 in DNA: TGTGCCAGCAGCTTGGTGAGTGCGGACAGGGGATCAGGAGGCTACACCTTC. Residues: CASSLVSADRGSGGYTF.

This sequence joins TRBV5-1 and TRBJ2-3, with D maybe TRBD2 (6 bases). There are 14 residues in the CDR3. The germline gives CDR1 SGHRS, CDR2 YFSETQ. Trimming left V 3 bases short and J 3 bases short, with 11 bases between. The CDR3 DNA reads TGCGCCAGCAGCTCGAGCGGGTATACAGATACGCAGTATTTT. It specifies CASSSSGYTDTQYF.

The table lists this clone with a count of one. This chain joins TRBV28 and TRBJ2-1; 9 bases match TRBD1. The trim removed 5 bases at V and 6 bases at J, leaving 17 bases unmatched. The CDR3 length is 18 residues. Germline V gene data show CDR1 as MDHEN and CDR2 as SYDVKM. The CDR3 sequence is CASSPRSDRGFGRNEQFF. As DNA, the CDR3 is TGTGCCAGCAGTCCCAGATCAGACAGGGGGTTCGGTCGCAATGAGCAGTTCTTC. The variable domain in full, with the rest retrieved from reference TRBV28 and TRBJ2-1, is DVKVTQSSRYLVKRTGEKVFLECVQDMDHENMFWYRQDPGLGLRLIYFSYDVKMKEKGDIPEGYSVSREKKERFSLILESASTNQTSMYLCASSPRSDRGFGRNEQFFGPGTRLTVL.

The chain is built from TRBV7-9 and TRBJ1-1, with 7 bases aligning to TRBD1. This CDR3 spans 13 amino acids. Trimming at V came to 5 bases and at J to 3 bases, leaving 3 bases not matched to a gene. The germline V gene has CDR1 SEHNR and CDR2 FQNEAQ (reference sequence). Here the CDR3 DNA reads TGTGCCAGCAGCACCCAGGGGGACACTGAAGCTTTCTTT. This codes for CASSTQGDTEAFF. The full variable domain, completed using reference TRBV7-9 and TRBJ1-1, is DTGVSQNPRHKITKRGQNVTFRCDPISEHNRLYWYRQTLGQGPEFLTYFQNEAQLEKSRLLSDRFSAERPKGSFSTLEIQRTEQGDSAMYLCASSTQGDTEAFFGQGTRLTVV.

This chain connects TRBV6-5 to TRBJ2-3; 9 positions agree with TRBD1. The CDR3 contains 15 residues. Germline V lookup: CDR1 MNHEY, CDR2 SVGAGI. V shed 5 bases and J 5 bases; nucleotides not matched to a gene: 8. The CDR3 DNA follows: TGTGCCAGCAGTAGAACAGGGGGCTTCGGAGATACGCAGTATTTT. As protein: CASSRTGGFGDTQYF.

V usage is TRBV28 and J usage is TRBJ2-1; D remains ambiguous. The CDR3 consists of 11 residues. V dropped 8 bases and J dropped 6 bases, with 8 bases sitting between them. Germline V gene data show CDR1 as MDHEN and CDR2 as SYDVKM. This chain's CDR3 is CASEWGNEQFF. DNA of the CDR3: TGTGCCAGCGAATGGGGCAATGAGCAGTTCTTC.